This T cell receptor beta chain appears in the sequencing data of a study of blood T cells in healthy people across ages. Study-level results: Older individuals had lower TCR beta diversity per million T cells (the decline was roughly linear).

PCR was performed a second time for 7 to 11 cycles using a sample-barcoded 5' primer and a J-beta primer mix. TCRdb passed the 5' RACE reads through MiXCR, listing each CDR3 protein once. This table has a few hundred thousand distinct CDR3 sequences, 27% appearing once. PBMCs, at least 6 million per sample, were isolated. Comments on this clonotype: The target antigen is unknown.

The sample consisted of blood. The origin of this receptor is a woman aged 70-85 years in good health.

The CDR3 spells CSANRLTDGGLETQYF. The CDR3 bases are TGCAGTGCTAACCGGCTAACCGACGGGGGCTTAGAGACCCAGTACTTC. The chain couples TRBV20-1 to TRBJ2-5; D tentatively reads TRBD1 or TRBD2 (6 bases each). Trimming removed 4 bases at V and 4 bases at J, with 22 bases between. This CDR3 is 16 amino acids long. CDR1 and CDR2 from the germline V gene are DFQATT and SNEGSKA (reference sequence).